This T cell receptor (beta chain) was sequenced for a study of Graves' ophthalmopathy and Graves' hyperthyroidism. CDR1 DFQATT and CDR2 SNEGSKA come from the germline V gene (reference sequence). The V and J ends lost 1 base and 4 bases respectively, with 11 bases between them. This CDR3 region has 15 residues. Amplification of TCR beta CDR3 regions used RNA transcripts. The authors performed first-round RT-PCR with HTBI primers and then a second-round multiplex PCR. Each CDR3 protein is one row after TCRdb ran MiXCR on the multiplex PCR reads. The sample has over 500,000 distinct CDR3 sequences; 22% are singletons. Many counts were recorded for this clonotype.

This rearrangement joins TRBV20-1 to TRBJ1-6; D gene ambiguous. The sample consisted of peripheral blood. This clonotype was obtained from a woman between 18 and 30 years old with stable Graves' hyperthyroidism. Some clones in this sample may be carry-over from other donors' samples. The CDR3 protein is CSARVALGYNSPLHF. In nucleotides, the CDR3 is TGCAGTGCTAGAGTGGCCCTCGGGTATAATTCACCCCTCCACTTT.